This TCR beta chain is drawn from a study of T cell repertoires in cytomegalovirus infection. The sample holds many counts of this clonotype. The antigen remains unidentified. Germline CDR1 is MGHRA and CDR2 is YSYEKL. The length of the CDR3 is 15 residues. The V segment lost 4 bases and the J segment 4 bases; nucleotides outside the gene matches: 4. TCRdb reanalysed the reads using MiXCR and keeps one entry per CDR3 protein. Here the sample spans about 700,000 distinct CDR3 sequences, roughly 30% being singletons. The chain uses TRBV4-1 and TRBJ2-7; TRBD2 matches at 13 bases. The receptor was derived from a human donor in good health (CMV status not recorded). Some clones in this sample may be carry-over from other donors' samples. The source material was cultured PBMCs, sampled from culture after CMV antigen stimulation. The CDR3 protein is CASSLTSGGEYEQYF. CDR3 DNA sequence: TGCGCCAGCAGCCTAACTAGCGGGGGGGAATACGAGCAGTACTTC.